One sample yielded the 2 T cell receptor beta chains listed below, sequenced in a study of blood T cell repertoires in COVID-19. Produced via immunoSEQ multiplex PCR; TCRdb's table is partial and in-frame only. The sample gives about 430,000 clones, approximately 91% of which show up once; 1.4% to 1.5% is in the top ten. Sequenced material: PBMCs or T cells enriched from blood (not recorded which). Source of these receptors: a woman between 18 and 30 years old who had been exposed to COVID-19.

The gene calls are TRBV2 and TRBJ1-3; TRBD1 matches at 10 bases. CDR1 is SNHLY, CDR2 FYNNEI, per germline. V shed 6 bases, J shed 8 bases, and the junction held 7 bases outside the gene matches. There are 14 residues in the CDR3. This CDR3 reads CASSGTGAGDTIYF. DNA for the CDR3: TGTGCCAGCAGCGGGACAGGGGCGGGGGACACCATATATTTT.

The chain is built from TRBV2 and TRBJ1-3; 7 bases are a match to TRBD1. The V segment lost 6 bases and the J segment 4 bases; nucleotides outside the gene matches: 6. CDR3 length: 14 residues. CDR1 is SNHLY and CDR2 is FYNNEI in the germline V gene. The CDR3 loop is CASRDAGGGNTIYF. The CDR3 region has the DNA TGTGCCAGCAGAGATGCAGGGGGGGGAAACACCATATATTTT.